These T cell receptor beta chains were read from a single sample in a study of blood T cell repertoires in COVID-19. Measured with immunoSEQ multiplex PCR; TCRdb has only the in-frame clones, and not every one. The profile shows 73,000 or so clones, roughly 89% of them singletons. Input material: peripheral blood. These receptors originate from a man aged 25 to 45 with acute or convalescent COVID-19. Each CDR3 is given with its conserved first and last residue. Fields, in order: J gene, D gene, clone size, V gene, CDR3 protein, CDR3 DNA. D genes are given only for firm matches. Some rows have no size entry. The others give once, few or many, or a class for an expanded clone.

TRBJ2-3,TRBD2,-,TRBV28,CASSFGTSGRGTDTQYF,TGTGCCAGCAGTTTCGGGACTAGCGGGAGAGGGACAGATACGCAGTATTTT
TRBJ1-5,TRBD1,-,TRBV5-6,CASSSGGFQPQHF,TGTGCCAGCAGCTCAGGGGGGTTCCAGCCCCAGCATTTT
TRBJ1-5,-,-,TRBV2,CASSESGSQPQHF,TGTGCCAGCAGTGAAAGCGGTAGTCAGCCCCAGCATTTT
TRBJ2-7,-,-,TRBV5-6,CASSLRHAYEQYF,TGTGCCAGCAGCTTACGACACGCCTACGAGCAGTACTTC
TRBJ2-1,TRBD1,-,TRBV6-5,CASSYDRVSNEQFF,TGTGCCAGCAGTTACGACAGGGTCTCCAATGAGCAGTTCTTC
TRBJ2-1,TRBD2,once,TRBV6-5,CASSYLAGVGNEQFF,TGTGCCAGCAGTTACTTAGCGGGAGTGGGCAATGAGCAGTTCTTC
TRBJ2-2,TRBD2,-,TRBV5-1,CASSLALAGGAGELFF,TGCGCCAGCAGCTTGGCGCTAGCGGGAGGGGCCGGGGAGCTGTTTTTT
TRBJ1-6,-,-,TRBV10-2,CASGRAREDSPLHF,TGCGCCAGCGGGAGGGCCCGAGAAGATTCACCCCTCCACTTT
TRBJ1-2,TRBD1,-,TRBV18,CASSAGGAYGYTF,TGTGCCAGCTCAGCAGGGGGCGCATATGGCTACACCTTC
TRBJ2-2,-,-,TRBV6-4,CASANRDAGELFF,TGTGCCAGCGCAAACAGGGACGCCGGGGAGCTGTTTTTT
TRBJ1-3,-,-,TRBV28,CASSLRNTIYF,TGTGCCAGCAGTTTACGGAACACCATATATTTT
TRBJ2-7,TRBD1,-,TRBV18,CASARTGKYEQYF,TGTGCCAGCGCTCGGACAGGGAAATACGAGCAGTACTTC
TRBJ1-6,-,-,TRBV7-6,CASSLLYRVGYNSPLHF,TGTGCCAGCAGCTTACTGTACAGGGTGGGGTATAATTCACCCCTCCACTTT
TRBJ2-7,TRBD1,-,TRBV10-3,CAITSTGDSYEQYF,TGTGCCATCACCTCGACAGGGGACTCCTACGAGCAGTACTTC
TRBJ2-7,TRBD1,-,TRBV27,CASAGQGYFYEQYF,TGTGCCAGCGCGGGACAGGGGTACTTCTACGAGCAGTACTTC
TRBJ2-1,TRBD2,-,TRBV4-2,CASSQGPLAGSKGEQFF,TGTGCCAGCAGCCAAGGACCTCTAGCGGGATCGAAGGGGGAGCAGTTCTTC
TRBJ2-7,-,-,TRBV19,CASSMGLDEQYF,TGTGCCAGTAGTATGGGACTGGACGAGCAGTACTTC
TRBJ1-5,-,-,TRBV21-1,CAVNQSNRTGASNQPQHF,TGTGCCGTGAACCAGTCAAATAGAACAGGGGCTAGCAATCAGCCCCAGCATTTT
TRBJ2-1,-,-,TRBV7-2,CASSRTWDFNEQFF,TGTGCCAGCAGCCGTACCTGGGACTTCAATGAGCAGTTCTTC
TRBJ2-1,-,-,TRBV6-4,CASSDASVDPYNEQFF,TGTGCCAGCAGTGACGCTAGCGTAGATCCCTACAATGAGCAGTTCTTC
TRBJ2-2,TRBD2,-,TRBV10-2,CASSPLGLAATGELFF,TGCGCCAGCAGTCCCCTCGGACTAGCGGCAACCGGGGAGCTGTTTTTT
TRBJ1-3,-,once,TRBV3-1/TRBV3-2,CASSQDLSGNTIYF,TGTGCCAGCAGCCAAGACCTCTCTGGAAACACCATATATTTT
TRBJ2-7,-,-,TRBV27,CASSKRRDSYEQYF,TGTGCCAGCAGTAAACGGAGGGACTCCTACGAGCAGTACTTC
TRBJ2-3,-,-,TRBV2,CASSDLSVGGTDTQYF,TGTGCCAGCAGTGATTTGTCGGTAGGAGGCACAGATACGCAGTATTTT
TRBJ1-2,TRBD1,-,TRBV3-1/TRBV3-2,CASSLTGEGGGYTF,TGTGCCAGCAGCCTTACAGGGGAAGGCGGCGGCTACACCTTC
TRBJ2-7,TRBD2,-,TRBV29-1,CSAGSWTSGSSVRTYEQYF,TGCAGCGCCGGGAGCTGGACTAGCGGGAGTTCAGTGAGAACCTACGAGCAGTACTTC
TRBJ2-1,-,-,TRBV10-2,CASANGENNEQFF,TGCGCCAGCGCTAACGGGGAGAACAATGAGCAGTTCTTC
TRBJ1-1,-,-,TRBV4-1,CASRIGEVNTEAFF,TGCGCCTCAAGGATAGGGGAGGTGAACACTGAAGCTTTCTTT